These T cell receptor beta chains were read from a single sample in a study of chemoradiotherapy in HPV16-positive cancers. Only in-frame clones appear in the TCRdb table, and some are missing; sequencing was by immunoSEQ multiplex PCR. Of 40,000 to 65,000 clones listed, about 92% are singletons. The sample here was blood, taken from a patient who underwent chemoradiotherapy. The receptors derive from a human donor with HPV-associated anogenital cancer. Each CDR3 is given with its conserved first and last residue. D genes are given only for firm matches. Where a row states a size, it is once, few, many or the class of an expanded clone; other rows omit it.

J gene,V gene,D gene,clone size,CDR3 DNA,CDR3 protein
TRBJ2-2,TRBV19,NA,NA,TGTGCCAGTAGTATAGATAGGGAAGGGGCAGGCGGGGAGCTGTTTTTT,CASSIDREGAGGELFF
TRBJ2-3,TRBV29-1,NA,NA,TGCAGCGTTCCCGAGACCAGGGTCGCAGATACGCAGTATTTT,CSVPETRVADTQYF
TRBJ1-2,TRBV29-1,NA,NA,TGCAGCGTGGGGCTCCTCCAAGGAAACTATGGCTACACCTTC,CSVGLLQGNYGYTF
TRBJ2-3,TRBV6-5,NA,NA,TGTGCCAGCAGTTCCCAAATGCAGACTAGCACAGATACGCAGTATTTT,CASSSQMQTSTDTQYF
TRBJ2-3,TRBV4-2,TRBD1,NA,TGTGCCAGCAGCCGAGCCGGGACAGGGGGCGCAGATACGCAGTATTTT,CASSRAGTGGADTQYF
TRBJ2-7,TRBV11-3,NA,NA,TGTGCCAGCAGCTTACGGGGGGCCATTGGCGAGCAGTACTTC,CASSLRGAIGEQYF
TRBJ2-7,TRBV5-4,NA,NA,TGTGCCAGCAGCCGGGACCGGCCCTACGAGCAGTACTTC,CASSRDRPYEQYF
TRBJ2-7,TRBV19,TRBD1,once,TGTGCCAGTAGTCGACAGGGGGGCATCTACGAGCAGTACTTC,CASSRQGGIYEQYF
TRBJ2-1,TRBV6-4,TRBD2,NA,TGTGCCAGCAAACCCCTAGCGGATATGGGTGAGCAGTTCTTC,CASKPLADMGEQFF
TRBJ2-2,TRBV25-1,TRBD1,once,TGTGCCAGCAGGCAGACAGGGGGCCTGGGCGGGGAGCTGTTTTTT,CASRQTGGLGGELFF
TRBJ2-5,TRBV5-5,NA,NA,TGTGCCAGCAGCCCAGAGAACCAAGAGACCCAGTACTTC,CASSPENQETQYF
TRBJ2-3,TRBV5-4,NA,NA,TGTGCCAGCAGCTTGGATAGGGCTAGCACAGATACGCAGTATTTT,CASSLDRASTDTQYF
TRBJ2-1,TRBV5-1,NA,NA,TGCGCCAGCAGTTTAGCGGATATCTACAATGAGCAGTTCTTC,CASSLADIYNEQFF
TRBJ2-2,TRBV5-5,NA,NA,TGTGCCAGCCGCATTCAAGTGGGCAGTTCAATTCCCGGGGAGCTGTTTTTT,CASRIQVGSSIPGELFF
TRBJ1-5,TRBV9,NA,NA,TGTGCCAGCAGCGTAGGGGAGGGGTTACAGCCCCAGCATTTT,CASSVGEGLQPQHF
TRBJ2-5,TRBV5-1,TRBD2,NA,TGCGCCAGCAGCTTGGCCGCGACTAGCGGGGGCGGGGCCCAGTACTTC,CASSLAATSGGGAQYF
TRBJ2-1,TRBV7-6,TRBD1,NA,TGTGCCAGCAGTCCCGGGACAGACTCCTACAATGAGCAGTTCTTC,CASSPGTDSYNEQFF
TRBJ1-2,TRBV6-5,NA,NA,TGTGCCAGCAGTTACTCGGGGCGGGTCTATGGCTACACCTTC,CASSYSGRVYGYTF
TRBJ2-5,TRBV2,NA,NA,TGTGCCAGCAGTGGAAAGGAGACCCAGTACTTC,CASSGKETQYF
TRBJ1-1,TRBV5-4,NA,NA,TGTGCCAGCAGCTCTATCGGGGACACTGAAGCTTTCTTT,CASSSIGDTEAFF
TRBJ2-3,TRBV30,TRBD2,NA,TGTGCCTGGAGTGTCTCTAGCGGGGGAGGGGTCACAGATACGCAGTATTTT,CAWSVSSGGGVTDTQYF
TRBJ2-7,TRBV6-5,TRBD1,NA,TGTGCCAGCAGTCAATCCGGGACAGGGGCCTACGAGCAGTACTTC,CASSQSGTGAYEQYF
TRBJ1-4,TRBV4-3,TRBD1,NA,TGCGCCAGCAGCCAGAGACGACAGGGCACTAATGAAAAACTGTTTTTT,CASSQRRQGTNEKLFF
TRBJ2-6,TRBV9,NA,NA,TGTGCCAGCAGCGTAGGGCTGGCTGCCCCTGGGGCCAACGTCCTGACTTTC,CASSVGLAAPGANVLTF
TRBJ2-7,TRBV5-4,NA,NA,TGTGCCAGCAGCTTGGGGTTCAGCAGGGGACTGCGCGAGCAGTACTTC,CASSLGFSRGLREQYF
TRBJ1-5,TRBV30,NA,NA,TGTGCCTGGCTCGAGGCAGCCTCTTTTCGCCGCAATCAGCCCCAGCATTTT,CAWLEAASFRRNQPQHF
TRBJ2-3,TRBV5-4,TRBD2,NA,TGTGCCAGCAGCTCAGGCGGGGGGGCGAGAGATACGCAGTATTTT,CASSSGGGARDTQYF
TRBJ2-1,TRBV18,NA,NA,TGTGCCAGCTCAACCGGGACGACATCTTTTAAAGAGCAGTTCTTC,CASSTGTTSFKEQFF
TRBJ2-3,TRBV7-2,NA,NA,TGTGCCAGCAGCTCCCGGGCGCAGACCACAGATACGCAGTATTTT,CASSSRAQTTDTQYF
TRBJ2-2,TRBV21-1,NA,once,TGTGCCAGCACCGACAGGGCCACCGGGGAGCTGTTTTTT,CASTDRATGELFF
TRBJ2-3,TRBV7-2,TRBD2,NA,TGTGCCAGCAGCTTAGCAGCGGGAGGGGGAACAGATACGCAGTATTTT,CASSLAAGGGTDTQYF
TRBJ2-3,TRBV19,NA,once,TGTGCCAGTAGTACAGGGGTGCCAGATACGCAGTATTTT,CASSTGVPDTQYF
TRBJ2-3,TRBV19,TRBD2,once,TGTGCCAGTAGTGCCCGTTTTAGCGGGGGGGCCTTAGATACGCAGTATTTT,CASSARFSGGALDTQYF
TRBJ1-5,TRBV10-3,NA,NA,TGTGCCATCATGGGCGCAGACAATCAGCCCCAGCATTTT,CAIMGADNQPQHF
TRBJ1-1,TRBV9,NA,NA,TGTGCCAGCAGCCCGCAGGGGCTTAGACAACCCGACACTGAAGCTTTCTTT,CASSPQGLRQPDTEAFF
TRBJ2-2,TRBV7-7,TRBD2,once,TGTGCTAGCAGCTTAGAGGCATCTAGCGGGAGGGCCCCCGGGGAGCTGTTTTTT,CASSLEASSGRAPGELFF
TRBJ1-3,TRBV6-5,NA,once,TGTGCCAGCAGCCTAGTCCCCAGATCTGGAAACACCATATATTTT,CASSLVPRSGNTIYF
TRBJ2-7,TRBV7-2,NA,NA,TGTGCCAGCAGATTAGACCAAGCGGAGACCTACGAGCAGTACTTC,CASRLDQAETYEQYF
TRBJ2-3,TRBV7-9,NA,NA,TGTGCCAGCACCGTAGGGCAAGGAGCTGTGGATACGCAGTATTTT,CASTVGQGAVDTQYF
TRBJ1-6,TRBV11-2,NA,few,TGTGCCAGCAGCTTACCCCGCTCCTATAATTCACCCCTCCACTTT,CASSLPRSYNSPLHF
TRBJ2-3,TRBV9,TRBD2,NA,TGTGCCAGCAGCGTAGGGGGGGGAGGCACAGATACGCAGTATTTT,CASSVGGGGTDTQYF
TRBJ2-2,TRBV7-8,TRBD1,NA,TGTGCCAGCAGCTTAGTGCTGGACAGGGGTCGGGGGGAGCTGTTTTTT,CASSLVLDRGRGELFF
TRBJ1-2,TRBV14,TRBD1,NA,TGTGCCAGCAGCCAAGCTAGGGGACAGGGGAACTATGGCTACACCTTC,CASSQARGQGNYGYTF
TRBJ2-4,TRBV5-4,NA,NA,TGTGCCAGCAGCTTGAAGGCGGGGCCAAGCTCCAAAAACATTCAGTACTTC,CASSLKAGPSSKNIQYF
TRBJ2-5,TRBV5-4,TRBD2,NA,TGTGCCAGCAGCCCCGTAGCGGGCGGTGGGTCCCAGTACTTC,CASSPVAGGGSQYF
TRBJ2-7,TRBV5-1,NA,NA,TGCGCCAGCAGCGGCGGGCCCGGGAGTTTGGAGCAGTACTTC,CASSGGPGSLEQYF
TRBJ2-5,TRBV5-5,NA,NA,TGTGCCAGCAGCTTGCGGTACCCCACGGTGGGAGAGACCCAGTACTTC,CASSLRYPTVGETQYF
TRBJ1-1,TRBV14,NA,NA,TGTGCCAGCAGATTCGCCGGGACAACGAACACTGAAGCTTTCTTT,CASRFAGTTNTEAFF
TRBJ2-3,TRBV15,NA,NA,TGTGCCACCAGCAGAGTTACGGATACGCAGTATTTT,CATSRVTDTQYF
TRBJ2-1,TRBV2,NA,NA,TGTGCCAGCAGTGGATACAATGAGCAGTTCTTC,CASSGYNEQFF
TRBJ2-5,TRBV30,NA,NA,TGTGCCTGGAGTGAATTAGCGGAAGAGACCCAGTACTTC,CAWSELAEETQYF
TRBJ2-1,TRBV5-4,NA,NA,TGTGCCAGCAGCTTCCCGGGCCCTAAAGCTGAGCAGTTCTTC,CASSFPGPKAEQFF
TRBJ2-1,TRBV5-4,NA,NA,TGTGCCAGCAGGGACTCTAAAGGCCACTACAATGAGCAGTTCTTC,CASRDSKGHYNEQFF
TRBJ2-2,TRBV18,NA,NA,TGTGCCAGCTCACCACCCAGGGGCACCGGGGAGCTGTTTTTT,CASSPPRGTGELFF
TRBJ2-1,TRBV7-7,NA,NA,TGTGCTAGCAGCCCCGCGAGGGGCCAGAGCTCCTACAATGAGCAGTTCTTC,CASSPARGQSSYNEQFF